The sequence of this T cell receptor (beta chain) was determined in a study of CD8 T cells in Susac syndrome. In blood CD8+ and CD4+ T cells, TCR beta underwent sequencing. The multiple sclerosis controls comprised treatment-naive patients whose relapsing-remitting disease was stable or active. While CD8+ and CD4+ T cells were isolated negatively, TEMRA cells were enriched by FACS. V lost 2 bases to trimming and J lost 3 bases; unmatched junction nucleotides: 12. CDR3 length: 17 residues. The germline V gene has CDR1 SNHLY and CDR2 FYNNEI. RNA amounts of about 0.45 to 1 ug underwent reverse transcription with random hexamers. Amplification of TCR beta CDR3 used immunoSEQ multiplex PCR across 54 Vbeta and 13 Jbeta. One entry per CDR3 protein results from TCRdb running MiXCR on the immunoSEQ multiplex PCR reads. The top ten clones hold roughly 0.072% of a sample with about 250,000 distinct CDR3 sequences, 90% to 95% of them seen once.

Sequencing was performed on CD4+ T cells from PBMCs. The clonotype was recovered from a human donor with multiple sclerosis. J is TRBJ2-5 and V is TRBV2; TRBD1 matches 7 bases. The CDR3 here is CASSEYISRGGKETQYF. The CDR3 nucleotides are TGTGCCAGCAGTGAATACATTTCCAGAGGGGGCAAAGAGACCCAGTACTTC.